This entry is about one T cell receptor beta chain. Its matching antigen is unknown. This sample was taken from a study of cytomegalovirus exposure and HLA in healthy donors. The study's findings and limits: It was reported that the classifier diagnosed cytomegalovirus status with high specificity and sensitivity in both the original and validation cohorts.

Unmatched junction bases numbered 5, after V lost 3 bases and J lost 6 bases. The length of the CDR3 is 15 residues. Germline V gene sequence: CDR1 KGHSH, CDR2 LQKENI. The PCR ran on 60 Vbeta and 13 Jbeta primers. Generated by immunoSEQ multiplex PCR, the TCRdb table keeps only in-frame clones and is missing some. The sample includes around 120,000 clones, 80% of them seen just once. This clonotype originated in a woman between 40 and 50 years old in good health and CMV-seronegative. The genes are TRBV18 and TRBJ2-1; 10 bases align to TRBD1. The sequenced material came from PBMCs. CDR3 region: CASSPDRGRFNEQFF. As DNA, the CDR3 is TGTGCCAGCTCACCCGACAGGGGGCGCTTCAATGAGCAGTTCTTC.